Following are 17 T cell receptor beta chains from one sample sequenced in a study of blood T cell repertoires in COVID-19. The protocol was immunoSEQ multiplex PCR, while the TCRdb copy is restricted to in-frame clones and leaves out a portion. The profile shows under 300,000 clones, approximately 91% of them singletons. Sequencing was done on a sample of PBMCs or T cells enriched from blood (not recorded which). The receptors shown here come from a woman in her 40s with acute COVID-19.

This clone was counted a single time. This chain connects TRBV7-9 to TRBJ2-3; the D is unclear. This CDR3 contains 15 residues. Germline V gives CDR1 SEHNR, CDR2 FQNEAQ (reference sequence). With 4 bases removed from V and 0 bases from J, the gap between germline ends came to 11 bases. The CDR3, as DNA: TGTGCCAGCAGCTCGAACTCCCTTAGCACAGATACGCAGTATTTT. Its translation: CASSSNSLSTDTQYF.

This clone has only a few counts. CDR3 coding DNA: TGTGCCAGCAGTTACGGGCAGCGGTCCTACAATGAGCAGTTCTTC. It translates to CASSYGQRSYNEQFF. V gene TRBV6-5 combines with J gene TRBJ2-1; a weak D match, TRBD2 (5 bases). The ends were cut back, 2 bases at V and 1 base at J, with 9 bases in the middle. CDR1 and CDR2 (germline): MNHEY, SVGAGI. The CDR3 consists of 15 residues.

The chain joins TRBV15 to TRBJ1-6; possibly TRBD1 for D (5 bases). CDR3 length equals 17 residues. CDR1 is LNHNV and CDR2 is YYDKDF in the germline V gene (reference sequence). V shed 3 bases and J shed 3 bases, with 15 bases lying between them. CDR3 coding DNA: TGTGCCACCAGCAGGCCGTGGGGGGGAGACTATAATTCACCCCTCCACTTT. This translates into CATSRPWGGDYNSPLHF.

On this clone itself: The sample has other DNA sequences that encode this CDR3 too. This chain connects TRBV20-1 to TRBJ1-1; no reliable D call. Per germline, CDR1 DFQATT and CDR2 SNEGSKA (reference sequence). Trimming shortened V by 3 bases and J by 4 bases, and 6 bases separated the two germline ends. The CDR3 spans 11 residues. The chain's CDR3 is CSASRGTEAFF. In DNA form, the CDR3 reads TGCAGTGCTAGTCGGGGCACTGAAGCTTTCTTT.

The chain couples TRBV2 to TRBJ2-7, with TRBD2 matching 7 bases. The CDR3 has 15 amino acids. Germline-derived CDR1 and CDR2 are SNHLY and FYNNEI. V shed 4 bases, J shed 0 bases, and the junction held 6 bases outside the gene matches. The DNA of the CDR3 is TGTGCCAGCAGTGTTGCCGGGGGGAGCTCCTACGAGCAGTACTTC. It yields the protein CASSVAGGSSYEQYF. The full variable domain, rest sourced from reference TRBV2 and TRBJ2-7, is EPEVTQTPSHQVTQMGQEVILRCVPISNHLYFYWYRQILGQKVEFLVSFYNNEISEKSEIFDDQFSVERPDGSNFTLKIRSTKLEDSAMYFCASSVAGGSSYEQYFGPGTRLTVT.

The V call is TRBV9, the J call TRBJ2-4; 8 bases map to TRBD1. The length of the CDR3 is 14 residues. V shed 4 bases, J shed 5 bases, and the junction held 5 bases outside the gene matches. The germline V gene encodes CDR1 SGDLS and CDR2 YYNGEE. CDR3 residues: CASSSGTGQNIQYF. The CDR3, as DNA: TGTGCCAGCAGCTCCGGGACAGGCCAAAACATTCAGTACTTC.

This clone showed up just once. The chain recombines TRBV3-1 (or the pseudogene TRBV3-2) with TRBJ1-4; no reliable D call. Trimming pared 0 bases from V and 6 bases from J, leaving 5 bases between. Germline V CDR1 and CDR2: LGHDT, YNNKEL (reference sequence). This CDR3 has 13 residues. The CDR3 nucleotides read TGTGCCAGCAGCCAAGATCTCGATGAAAAACTGTTTTTT. It yields the protein CASSQDLDEKLFF.

The J gene is TRBJ2-7, the V gene TRBV7-2; D may be TRBD2 (6 bases). The CDR3 has 15 amino acids. V dropped 6 bases and J dropped 5 bases, with 20 bases sitting between them. CDR1 and CDR2 (germline): SGHTA, FQGNSA. The DNA of the CDR3 is TGTGCCAGCAGACGTCCGGGACTTGCTGAGGACGAGCAGTACTTC. It encodes CASRRPGLAEDEQYF.

This chain uses TRBV9 with TRBJ1-2; D is unresolved. Trimming shortened V by 3 bases and J by 9 bases, and 9 bases separated the two germline ends. Germline-derived CDR1 and CDR2 are SGDLS and YYNGEE. The CDR3 loop spans 11 amino acids. In nucleotides, the CDR3 is TGTGCCAGCAGCGCAGGATCAAGCTACACCTTC. Translation gives CASSAGSSYTF.

This sequence joins TRBV5-4 and TRBJ1-2; D gene ambiguous. Germline V lookup: CDR1 SGHNT, CDR2 YYREEE (reference sequence). V lost 2 bases and J 3 bases, leaving 11 bases between the germline ends. CDR3 size: 14 residues. The CDR3 DNA is TGTGCCAGCAGCTTTGGTGGGGAGGACTATGGCTACACCTTC. Its translation: CASSFGGEDYGYTF.

This clone is a singleton in its sample. This chain connects TRBV7-9 to TRBJ1-6; 8 bases are shared with TRBD1. The CDR3 spans 16 residues. V lost 5 bases and J lost 3; bases outside the gene matches: 6. The germline V gene has CDR1 SEHNR and CDR2 FQNEAQ (reference sequence). The CDR3 region has the DNA TGTGCCAGCAGCGGGGGACAGGAGAACTATAATTCACCCCTCCACTTT. Amino acids: CASSGGQENYNSPLHF.

Concerning this clone: The identical CDR3 is also encoded by other nucleotide sequences in the sample. This sequence joins TRBV18 and TRBJ1-6, with TRBD1 as a possible D gene (6 bases). V was clipped by 2 bases and J by 5 bases, with 10 bases between them. The CDR3 is 15 amino acids. Germline lookup yields CDR1 KGHSH and CDR2 LQKENI. The DNA for the CDR3 is TGTGCCAGCTCACCAGGCAGGGGCCATAATTCACCCCTCCACTTT. Translating it yields CASSPGRGHNSPLHF.

The rearrangement links TRBV5-1 to TRBJ2-5, with 7 bases aligning to TRBD2. Germline trimming cut 5 bases from V and 1 base from J; bases unmatched to any gene: 5. The CDR3 spans 14 residues. The germline V gene has CDR1 SGHRS and CDR2 YFSETQ. CDR3 in amino acids: CASSPGGVQETQYF. The CDR3 region has the DNA TGCGCCAGCAGTCCTGGGGGGGTCCAAGAGACCCAGTACTTC.

V and J are TRBV27 and TRBJ2-1; 7 bases map to TRBD2. The CDR3 is 15 amino acids. The germline gives CDR1 MNHEY, CDR2 SMNVEV (reference sequence). The V and J ends lost 5 bases and 6 bases, in that order; junction bases with no gene match: 10. The CDR3 DNA is TGTGCCAGCAGTACACGAGCGGGACTCCCCAATGAGCAGTTCTTC. Its translation: CASSTRAGLPNEQFF.

This clone was observed a few times. The rearrangement joins TRBV7-6 to TRBJ2-2; TRBD2 agrees at 12 bases. The germline V gene has CDR1 SGHVS and CDR2 FNYEAQ. The CDR3 totals 18 residues. J was trimmed by 2 bases and V by 5 bases; bases with no gene match: 9. This chain's CDR3 is CASSPYGLAGPNTGELFF. Here the CDR3 DNA reads TGTGCCAGCAGCCCCTACGGACTAGCGGGACCAAACACCGGGGAGCTGTTTTTT. Using reference TRBV7-6 and TRBJ2-2 for the parts outside the CDR3, the full variable domain is GAGVSQSPRYKVTKRGQDVALRCDPISGHVSLYWYRQALGQGPEFLTYFNYEAQQDKSGLPNDRFSAERPEGSISTLTIQRTEQRDSAMYRCASSPYGLAGPNTGELFFGEGSRLTVL.

The chain combines TRBV19 with TRBJ1-2; D possibly corresponds to TRBD1 (5 bases). The CDR3 is 13 residues long. V was pared by 6 bases and J by 8 bases, with 16 bases between. Germline CDR1 LNHDA, CDR2 SQIVND (reference sequence). CDR3 residues: CASRQTRDKGYTF. The CDR3 nucleotides are TGTGCCAGTAGGCAGACCAGGGATAAAGGCTACACCTTC.

This clone was found once. The rearrangement joins TRBV9 to TRBJ1-1; D unresolved. The germline V gene has CDR1 SGDLS and CDR2 YYNGEE. Trimming removed 3 bases at V and 7 bases at J, with 13 bases between. The CDR3 is 13 residues long. The CDR3 loop reads CASSAFPGSEAFF. CDR3 coding DNA: TGTGCCAGCAGCGCCTTCCCTGGGAGTGAAGCTTTCTTT.